What follows are 9 T cell receptor beta chains derived from one specimen sequenced in a study of T cell changes during pregnancy in multiple sclerosis (dated by TCRdb to between 2018 and 2021). Library preparation used the immunoSEQ multiplex PCR assay. Drawn from immuneACCESS, this table holds only the in-frame rearrangements with V and J called that TCRdb kept. Clones are partly lost; checked studies trace under half to an unresolved V gene and leave the rest unexplained. The sample table records 90,000 to 100,000 clones; roughly 94% of these occur just once. The ten largest clones capture 2% to 3% of the sample. Sequenced material: peripheral blood, taken after pregnancy. These receptors were collected from a female donor in good health, enrolled as a control in a pregnancy study.

Only one count was recorded for this clone. The chain recombines TRBV14 with TRBJ1-2, with 11 bases that match TRBD1. Looked up from germline, CDR1 is SGHDN and CDR2 is FVKESK. Trimming removed 2 bases from V and 4 bases from J; junction bases left unmatched: 3. The CDR3 covers 15 residues. The chain's CDR3 is CASSQFGTGGYGYTF. The CDR3 region has the DNA TGTGCCAGCAGCCAATTTGGGACAGGGGGCTATGGCTACACCTTC.

This sequence joins TRBV5-6 and TRBJ2-7; TRBD1 might be the D (5 bases). The germline CDR1 and CDR2 sequences are SGHDT and YYEEEE. Deletions cut 3 bases from V and 4 bases from J, with 14 bases between. There are 14 residues in the CDR3. The CDR3 sequence: CASSSVGQGYEQYF. As DNA, the CDR3 is TGTGCCAGCAGCTCCGTCGGCCAGGGTTACGAGCAGTACTTC.

The J gene is TRBJ2-3, the V gene TRBV9; D possibly corresponds to TRBD2 (6 bases). V lost 0 bases to trimming and J lost 1 base, with 12 bases between them. The CDR3 extends over 16 amino acids. CDR1 is SGDLS and CDR2 is YYNGEE in the germline V gene. The DNA of the CDR3 is TGTGCCAGCAGCGTAGACTCTGGGGAGGGCACAGATACGCAGTATTTT. It codes for CASSVDSGEGTDTQYF.

V and J are TRBV7-9 and TRBJ2-2; TRBD2 aligns across 8 bases. CDR1 is SEHNR, CDR2 FQNEAQ, per germline (reference sequence). The CDR3 is 16 amino acids. Losses at the gene ends were 4 bases for V and 2 bases for J; bases not matched to a gene: 6. CDR3 sequence (DNA): TGTGCCAGCAGCTCGATTAGCGGGACAAACACCGGGGAGCTGTTTTTT. Translation: CASSSISGTNTGELFF.

There are a few counts of this clone. J is TRBJ2-3 and V is TRBV6-4, with 8 bases identical to TRBD2. CDR3 length: 14 residues. The V and J ends lost 6 bases and 2 bases, in that order; junction bases with no gene match: 4. Looked up from germline, CDR1 is MRHNA and CDR2 is SNTAGT. The CDR3 sequence: CASRLADNTDTQYF. The CDR3, as DNA: TGTGCCAGCAGACTAGCGGACAACACAGATACGCAGTATTTT.

This sequence joins TRBV2 and TRBJ2-3; D not certain. Trimming shortened V by 4 bases and J by 6 bases, and 5 bases separated the two germline ends. CDR1 SNHLY and CDR2 FYNNEI come from the germline V gene. There are 11 residues in the CDR3. The chain's CDR3 is CASSGEDTQYF. In DNA form, the CDR3 reads TGTGCCAGCAGTGGAGAGGATACGCAGTATTTT.

The chain has TRBV28 and TRBJ1-4; 8 bases align to TRBD1. The CDR3 has 16 amino acids. Looked up from germline, CDR1 is MDHEN and CDR2 is SYDVKM. J was trimmed by 7 bases and V by 2 bases; bases with no gene match: 9. The CDR3 DNA reads as TGTGCCAGCAGTTTACCTTTGCAGGGGGCGGGTGAAAAACTGTTTTTT. It encodes CASSLPLQGAGEKLFF.

The chain joins TRBV2 to TRBJ2-1; 7 bases match TRBD2. CDR1 and CDR2 from the germline V gene are SNHLY and FYNNEI. The CDR3 contains 17 residues. After removal of 7 bases from V and 2 bases from J, the junction contained 14 bases not matched to a gene. This chain's CDR3 is CASTEGKASGTYNEQFF. The CDR3 nucleotides are TGTGCCAGCACTGAGGGTAAGGCTAGCGGAACCTACAATGAGCAGTTCTTC.

J is TRBJ1-1 and V is TRBV29-1, with unresolved D. V lost 4 bases and J 0 bases, leaving 12 bases between the germline ends. Germline V lookup: CDR1 SQVTM, CDR2 ANQGSEA. This CDR3 region has 14 residues. The CDR3 loop is CSVGVGGMNTEAFF. The CDR3 DNA sequence: TGCAGCGTTGGGGTAGGCGGGATGAACACTGAAGCTTTCTTT. The variable domain in full, completed from reference TRBV29-1 and TRBJ1-1, reads SAVISQKPSRDICQRGTSLTIQCQVDSQVTMMFWYRQQPGQSLTLIATANQGSEATYESGFVIDKFPISRPNLTFSTLTVSNMSPEDSSIYLCSVGVGGMNTEAFFGQGTRLTVV.